This note documents a single T cell receptor (beta chain) sequence. At one boundary the junction diverges from the germline segment, which might be a read error. The data belong to a study of blood T cell repertoires in COVID-19. Looking at the study overall: Acute and convalescent COVID-19 samples came from the United States, Italy and Spain. The analysed material was cDNA or gDNA that came from T cells, B-cell-depleted T cells, or PBMCs.

The CDR3 is made up of 16 amino acids. CDR1 and CDR2 (germline): KGHSH, LQKENI. In the authors' methods: Estimated nucleated cell counts came from reference gene primer amplification. Profiled with immunoSEQ multiplex PCR; TCRdb holds only in-frame clones, not every one. That table furnishes V, J and clone size, whereas the DNA furnished D and trimming. The data contain approximately 220,000 clones, approximately 80% of them singletons. The sequence came from a man in his forties or fifties with acute or convalescent COVID-19. This chain joins TRBV18 and TRBJ1-3; no definite D call. Sequences were obtained from peripheral blood. CDR3 loop: CASSPRGESLGNTIYF. The CDR3 coding sequence is TGTGCCAGCTCCCCACGAGGAGAGTCCCTTGGAAACACCATATATTTT. The variable domain in full, completed from reference TRBV18 and TRBJ1-3, reads NAGVMQNPRHLVRRRGQEARLRCSPMKGHSHVYWYRQLPEEGLKFMVYLQKENIIDESGMPKERFSAEFPKEGPSILRIQQVVRGDSAAYFCASSPRGESLGNTIYFGEGSWLTVV.